These 6 T cell receptor beta chains originate from one sample sequenced in a study of blood T cells in healthy people across ages. A J-beta primer mix and a sample-barcoded 5' primer were used in a second PCR of about 6 to 12 cycles. TCRdb itself ran the 5' RACE reads through MiXCR, one entry per CDR3 protein. The table shows approximately 580,000 distinct CDR3 sequences, with approximately 25% occurring only once. These data were also filed under a second study, of T cells of mothers and their children.

Sample: blood. Receptors were obtained from a boy between 10 and 17 years old in good health.

This clonotype was observed a handful of times. The V call is TRBV5-5, the J call TRBJ2-5; D is perhaps TRBD1 (7 bases). The assigned J gene may be wrong: the sequence end matches TRBJ2-7 better. The germline CDR1 and CDR2 sequences are SGHKS and YYEKEE (reference sequence). The CDR3 is 16 amino acids. The CDR3 nucleotides are TGTGCCAGCAGCCTGGCGGAGGGGGCCGGGACCTACGAGCAGTACTTC. This sequence encodes CASSLAEGAGTYEQYF.

The chain links TRBV6-6 to TRBJ1-2; no clear D. Germline V gives CDR1 MNHNY, CDR2 SVGAGI (reference sequence). Trimming pared 4 bases from V and 2 bases from J, leaving 11 bases between. The CDR3 covers 14 residues. The CDR3 DNA follows: TGTGCCAGCAGTTTACAGCCCCTCAACTATGGCTACACCTTC. Translating it yields CASSLQPLNYGYTF.

This clonotype was observed a few times. The V call is TRBV7-2, the J call TRBJ2-3; no reliable D call. The closer fit of TRBJ1-5 to the DNA end suggests the J call may be wrong. The V gene's germline CDR1 is SGHTA and CDR2 FQGNSA. The CDR3 totals 16 residues. The CDR3: CASSLVLRAPADTQHF. DNA of the CDR3: TGTGCCAGCAGCTTAGTCTTAAGGGCCCCCGCAGATACGCAGCATTTT.

V and J are TRBV9 and TRBJ2-5; 9 positions match TRBD1. The assigned J gene may be wrong: the sequence end matches TRBJ2-7 better. The CDR3 runs 15 residues. Germline V gene lookup returns CDR1 SGDLS and CDR2 YYNGEE. The CDR3 sequence: CASSVGDRATYEQYF. CDR3 coding DNA: TGTGCCAGCAGCGTAGGGGACAGGGCTACCTACGAGCAGTACTTC.

This clonotype was detected only a few times. The rearrangement uses TRBV30 and TRBJ1-2; D is undetermined. The CDR3 spans 12 residues. Looked up from germline, CDR1 is GTSNPN and CDR2 is SVGIG (reference sequence). V lost 7 bases, J lost 8 bases, and 17 bases lay in between. CDR3 sequence (DNA): TGTGCCTCCGAACGGGGAGCTCGGGGCTACACCTTC. This codes for CASERGARGYTF.

The chain links TRBV4-3 to TRBJ2-4; 7 positions agree with TRBD2. CDR1 is LGHNA, CDR2 YSLEER, per germline. V trimming: 1 base; J trimming: 4 bases; junction bases outside the gene matches: 7. This CDR3 has 16 residues. CDR3 nucleotide sequence: TGCGCCAGCAGCCAAGGAGGCGGGAGTGGTAAAAACATTCAGTACTTC. This encodes CASSQGGGSGKNIQYF.